The 17 T cell receptor beta chains below come from one sample, sequenced in a study of blood T cell repertoires in COVID-19. Measured with immunoSEQ multiplex PCR; TCRdb has only the in-frame clones, and not every one. Among roughly 280,000 clones, roughly nine tenths were seen once, and the ten largest hold approximately 8.2%. Sequencing was done on a sample of peripheral blood. The origin of the receptors is a man aged 35 to 55 with active or convalescent COVID-19.

This chain's CDR3 is CASSLSGQGNSPLHF. The CDR3 DNA follows: TGTGCCAGCAGCTTGTCGGGACAGGGAAATTCACCCCTCCACTTT. This chain uses TRBV13 with TRBJ1-6; 9 nucleotides match TRBD1. This CDR3 is 15 amino acids long. The germline gives CDR1 PRHDT, CDR2 FYEKMQ (reference sequence). V shed 3 bases and J 7 bases; nucleotides not matched to a gene: 4.

A single count supports this clone. The genes are TRBV24-1 and TRBJ1-1; D is ambiguous. The CDR3 has 13 amino acids. The V and J ends lost 9 bases and 1 base respectively, with 11 bases between them. Germline values: CDR1 KGHDR, CDR2 SFDVKD. In DNA form, the CDR3 reads TGTGCCACCTCGTCCGCGAAGAACACTGAAGCTTTCTTT. It yields the protein CATSSAKNTEAFF.

This chain uses TRBV30 with TRBJ2-1, with 9 bases lining up with TRBD2. V dropped 6 bases and J dropped 5; count of bases not matched to a gene: 11. From germline, CDR1 is GTSNPN and CDR2 SVGIG (reference sequence). The CDR3 runs 15 residues. CDR3 residues: CACHTSGRPDNEQFF. For the CDR3, the DNA is TGTGCCTGCCATACAAGCGGGAGGCCCGACAATGAGCAGTTCTTC.

The chain is built from TRBV6-5 and TRBJ1-6; 9 bases are shared with TRBD1. J was trimmed by 13 bases and V by 6 bases; bases with no gene match: 10. The CDR3 runs 14 residues. Germline-derived CDR1 and CDR2 are MNHEY and SVGAGI. The CDR3 DNA reads TGTGCCAGCAGCTCGGGACAGGGACTACTCCCCCTCCACTTT. It is translated as CASSSGQGLLPLHF.

The chain is built from TRBV24-1 and TRBJ1-5; the match to TRBD1 covers 7 bases. From germline, CDR1 is KGHDR and CDR2 SFDVKD. There are 14 residues in the CDR3. With V trimmed by 4 bases and J by 8 bases, 7 bases remained unmatched. CDR3 amino acids: CATSERGPSKPQHF. CDR3 coding DNA: TGTGCCACCAGTGAGAGGGGGCCCTCCAAGCCCCAGCATTTT.

The chain's CDR3 is CASSLEGLGYNSPLHF. For the CDR3, the DNA is TGTGCCAGCAGCTTGGAGGGGTTGGGTTATAATTCACCCCTCCACTTT. The V call is TRBV5-6, the J call TRBJ1-6; possibly TRBD1 for D (5 bases). This CDR3 region has 16 residues. V was cut by 0 bases and J by 4 bases, with 11 bases left in between. Germline-derived CDR1 and CDR2 are SGHDT and YYEEEE.

This sequence joins TRBV11-3 and TRBJ2-5; 9 bases line up with TRBD1. CDR3 length equals 17 residues. J lost 2 bases, V lost 2 bases, and 9 bases had no gene match. Germline CDR1 and CDR2: SGHNT and YENEEA. This CDR3 reads CASSLIAGQGGQETQYF. In DNA, the CDR3 is TGTGCCAGCAGCTTAATCGCGGGACAGGGTGGGCAAGAGACCCAGTACTTC.

The chain recombines TRBV6-1 with TRBJ2-5, with D possibly TRBD2 on 7 matching bases. V lost 3 bases and J lost 6, with 11 bases in between. The CDR3 extends over 13 amino acids. Germline CDR1 is MNHNS and CDR2 is SASEGT. The chain's CDR3 is CASSDGGQKTQYF. DNA of the CDR3: TGTGCCAGCAGTGACGGGGGGCAGAAGACCCAGTACTTC.

The chain has TRBV10-3 and TRBJ1-3, with TRBD1 matching over 8 bases. Losses at the gene ends were 7 bases for V and 3 bases for J; bases not matched to a gene: 8. The length of the CDR3 is 15 residues. Germline-derived CDR1 and CDR2 are ENHRY and SYGVKD. The CDR3: CAITPDRGGGNTIYF. The CDR3 coding sequence is TGTGCCATCACACCCGACAGGGGAGGTGGAAACACCATATATTTT.

This clone has a handful of counts. This chain links TRBV25-1 with TRBJ2-3; a weak D match, TRBD1 (6 bases). The CDR3 spans 12 residues. Trimming removed 11 bases from V and 2 bases from J, with 11 bases in between. From germline, CDR1 is MGHDK and CDR2 SYGVNS. CDR3 amino acids: CAARGSTDTQYF. The CDR3 DNA reads as TGTGCCGCCAGGGGATCCACAGATACGCAGTATTTT.

This clone was seen a few times. The chain recombines TRBV3-1 (or the pseudogene TRBV3-2) with TRBJ1-1; D gene unclear. Germline V gene lookup returns CDR1 LGHDT and CDR2 YNNKEL (reference sequence). CDR3 length: 13 amino acids. Trimming removed 7 bases at V and 10 bases at J, with 19 bases between. CDR3 protein: CASTIAGRSGAFF. The DNA of the CDR3 is TGTGCCAGCACCATAGCGGGCCGCAGCGGAGCTTTCTTT.

The rearrangement uses TRBV6-6 and TRBJ1-1; TRBD1 matches 7 bases. Germline V gene data show CDR1 as MNHNY and CDR2 as SVGAGI (reference sequence). J lost 5 bases, V lost 4 bases, and 10 bases had no gene match. There are 15 residues in the CDR3. The CDR3 is CASSFLTGLSTEAFF. The CDR3 DNA follows: TGTGCCAGCAGTTTTCTGACAGGGTTGAGTACTGAAGCTTTCTTT.

J is TRBJ2-7 and V is TRBV2; 8 nucleotides line up with TRBD1. Germline-derived CDR1 and CDR2 are SNHLY and FYNNEI. The CDR3 is 16 amino acids. With 6 bases clipped from V and 5 bases from J, the junction kept 15 bases outside the gene matches. The CDR3, as DNA: TGTGCCAGCAGCAACCTCTCGGGACAGGAAAAAAACGAGCAGTACTTC. The encoded protein is CASSNLSGQEKNEQYF.

This clone has just a few counts. The chain combines TRBV2 with TRBJ1-1; D perhaps matches TRBD1 (5 bases). V lost 3 bases, J lost 12 bases, and 14 bases lay in between. The CDR3 spans 12 residues. Germline CDR1 reads SNHLY; CDR2 reads FYNNEI. CDR3 sequence (DNA): TGTGCCAGCAGTGATGTGGGGCTGGTTTCTTTCTTT. This gives the protein CASSDVGLVSFF. Using reference TRBV2 and TRBJ1-1 for the parts outside the CDR3, the full variable domain is EPEVTQTPSHQVTQMGQEVILRCVPISNHLYFYWYRQILGQKVEFLVSFYNNEISEKSEIFDDQFSVERPDGSNFTLKIRSTKLEDSAMYFCASSDVGLVSFFGQGTRLTVV.

This CDR3 is CARDRISGANVLTF. The CDR3 bases are TGTGCCAGGGACAGGATCTCGGGGGCCAACGTCCTGACTTTC. V and J are TRBV2 and TRBJ2-6, with 7 bases that match TRBD1. Germline V gene sequence: CDR1 SNHLY, CDR2 FYNNEI. The CDR3 sequence is 14 residues long. J was trimmed by 4 bases and V by 9 bases; bases with no gene match: 6.

The rearrangement joins TRBV6-1 to TRBJ2-2, with 14 bases matching TRBD2. Germline CDR1 is MNHNS and CDR2 is SASEGT. With 4 bases clipped from V and 3 bases from J, the junction kept 1 base outside the gene matches. The CDR3 sequence is 16 residues long. For the CDR3, the DNA is TGTGCCAGCAGTGGACTAGCGGGAGGGTACACCGGGGAGCTGTTTTTT. It is translated as CASSGLAGGYTGELFF.

The chain uses TRBV30 and TRBJ1-1; D not certain. The CDR3 length is 11 residues. CDR1 is GTSNPN and CDR2 is SVGIG in the germline V gene (reference sequence). V lost 1 base and J lost 7, with 7 bases in between. The CDR3 DNA reads TGTGCCTGGAGTGGCCCACATGAAGCTTTCTTT. This encodes CAWSGPHEAFF.